Shown below are 27 T cell receptor beta chains from a single sample sequenced in a study of technical replicates of blood from several donors. Some clones are missing from TCRdb's copy, which holds only in-frame ones; the method was immunoSEQ multiplex PCR. This sample carries tens of thousands of clones, 95% to 97% of them seen once, and the ten largest clones take about 0.37%. Material: T cells isolated from PBMCs. The receptor set was obtained from a human donor in good health.

The chain carries TRBV28 and TRBJ2-7, with TRBD2 matching 15 bases. Trimming took 8 bases from V and 1 from J; bases not matched to a gene: 3. Looked up from germline, CDR1 is MDHEN and CDR2 is SYDVKM. The CDR3 length is 15 residues. The CDR3 bases are TGTGCCAGCGGCGGACTAGCGGGAGGGTCCTACGAGCAGTACTTC. Amino acids: CASGGLAGGSYEQYF.

This chain uses TRBV15 with TRBJ1-2; possibly TRBD1 for D (5 bases). CDR3 length: 13 residues. Germline-derived CDR1 and CDR2 are LNHNV and YYDKDF (reference sequence). V was pared by 3 bases and J by 8 bases, with 13 bases between. The CDR3 DNA reads TGTGCCACCAGCAGGGGACTTAGCAGAGGCTACACCTTC. This translates into CATSRGLSRGYTF.

The gene calls are TRBV6-5 and TRBJ1-4, with unresolved D. Trimming took 6 bases from V and 3 from J, leaving 5 bases between them. Germline V gene data show CDR1 as MNHEY and CDR2 as SVGAGI. The CDR3 consists of 12 residues. The CDR3, as DNA: TGTGCCAGCAGCCCAGCTAATGAAAAACTGTTTTTT. This translates into CASSPANEKLFF.

This chain joins TRBV5-1 and TRBJ2-7; perhaps TRBD1 as D (6 bases). Germline assignment: CDR1 SGHRS and CDR2 YFSETQ. With 4 bases removed from V and 2 bases from J, the gap between germline ends came to 13 bases. The CDR3 is 14 amino acids. Here the CDR3 DNA reads TGCGCCAGCAGCCCCGACAGGTTTCCCTACGAGCAGTACTTC. Translating it yields CASSPDRFPYEQYF.

V gene TRBV10-3 combines with J gene TRBJ2-1, with TRBD1 identical over 10 bases. The CDR3 extends over 13 amino acids. Trimming cost V 6 bases and J 8 bases; bases outside gene matches: 4. CDR1 ENHRY and CDR2 SYGVKD come from the germline V gene. The CDR3 region has the DNA TGTGCCATCAGGTCAGGGACAGGGGATGAGCAGTTCTTC. Translation gives CAIRSGTGDEQFF.

The V and J genes are TRBV10-3 and TRBJ1-5, with 9 bases fitting TRBD1. CDR3 size: 14 residues. V gave up 8 bases and J gave up 7 bases; unmatched junction bases: 9. Germline-derived CDR1 and CDR2 are ENHRY and SYGVKD. This CDR3 is CAIGDREFSQPQHF. The CDR3 DNA is TGTGCCATCGGGGACAGGGAGTTCAGCCAGCCCCAGCATTTT.

This clone was seen just once. The chain uses TRBV5-1 and TRBJ1-2; unclear D gene. Looked up from germline, CDR1 is SGHRS and CDR2 is YFSETQ. The V gene lost 2 bases and the J gene lost 5 bases, with 7 bases spanning the gap. This CDR3 is built from 12 residues. DNA of the CDR3: TGCGCCAGCAGCTTCGGGGAATATGGCTACACCTTC. It translates to CASSFGEYGYTF.

This chain connects TRBV27 to TRBJ2-7; possibly TRBD1 for D (6 bases). The length of the CDR3 is 15 residues. Germline values: CDR1 MNHEY, CDR2 SMNVEV (reference sequence). Trimming removed 5 bases from V and 4 bases from J, with 18 bases in between. The chain's CDR3 is CASSQTGLLYYEQYF. The CDR3, as DNA: TGTGCCAGCAGTCAAACAGGGTTACTTTATTACGAGCAGTACTTC.

J is TRBJ1-1 and V is TRBV27; TRBD1 is a possible D gene (6 bases). The CDR3 contains 16 residues. Germline V gene sequence: CDR1 MNHEY, CDR2 SMNVEV (reference sequence). The V gene lost 0 bases and the J gene lost 4 bases, with 15 bases spanning the gap. CDR3 nucleotide sequence: TGTGCCAGCAGTTTATCAGTCAGGGGAATTCGCACTGAAGCTTTCTTT. Translation gives CASSLSVRGIRTEAFF.

This clone was found once. The chain joins TRBV27 to TRBJ2-5; possible D gene TRBD2, 6 bases. V lost 4 bases and J 6 bases, leaving 15 bases between the germline ends. The V gene's germline CDR1 is MNHEY and CDR2 SMNVEV (reference sequence). This CDR3 comprises 14 residues. The CDR3 region has the DNA TGTGCCAGCAGTTCATCTCCGGGACTGAAGACCCAGTACTTC. It specifies CASSSSPGLKTQYF.

The genes are TRBV29-1 and TRBJ1-2, with D maybe TRBD1 (5 bases). The germline CDR1 and CDR2 sequences are SQVTM and ANQGSEA. The CDR3 sequence is 13 residues long. V lost 2 bases and J lost 4, with 11 bases in between. The CDR3 loop reads CSVEYGGFYGYTF. CDR3 coding DNA: TGCAGCGTTGAATATGGGGGGTTCTATGGCTACACCTTC.

The chain employs TRBV9 and TRBJ2-1; D gene uncertain. This CDR3 region has 15 residues. V was cut by 0 bases and J by 8 bases, with 15 bases left in between. The germline gives CDR1 SGDLS, CDR2 YYNGEE. The CDR3 DNA sequence: TGTGCCAGCAGCGTAGCTCGGTTTGTTTTCGATGAGCAGTTCTTC. Amino acids: CASSVARFVFDEQFF. The full variable domain, its missing parts supplied by reference TRBV9 and TRBJ2-1, is DSGVTQTPKHLITATGQRVTLRCSPRSGDLSVYWYQQSLDQGLQFLIQYYNGEERAKGNILERFSAQQFPDLHSELNLSSLELGDSALYFCASSVARFVFDEQFFGPGTRLTVL.

The rearrangement joins TRBV11-3 to TRBJ1-2; D possibly corresponds to TRBD1 (5 bases). The CDR3 is 13 amino acids. Trimming removed 5 bases at V and 4 bases at J, with 11 bases between. From germline, CDR1 is SGHNT and CDR2 YENEEA. CDR3 sequence reads: CASSQGQGYGYTF. CDR3 nucleotides: TGTGCCAGCAGCCAAGGGCAGGGCTATGGCTACACCTTC.

V and J are TRBV5-4 and TRBJ1-3, with 7 bases that match TRBD1. Germline values: CDR1 SGHNT, CDR2 YYREEE (reference sequence). CDR3 length equals 15 residues. J gave up 2 bases and V 4 bases, and 6 bases lay outside the gene matches. CDR3 coding DNA: TGTGCCAGCAGCCACGGACAGGCGACTGGAAACACCATATATTTT. This translates into CASSHGQATGNTIYF.

The genes are TRBV29-1 and TRBJ2-1; 14 nucleotides line up with TRBD2. The CDR3 spans 15 residues. Germline CDR1 reads SQVTM; CDR2 reads ANQGSEA. With V trimmed by 4 bases and J by 7 bases, 6 bases remained unmatched. Written as DNA, the CDR3 is TGCAGCGTTGGTGGGACTAGCGGGGGAGGGAATGAGCAGTTCTTC. The encoded protein is CSVGGTSGGGNEQFF.

The chain employs TRBV6-5 and TRBJ1-1; D is unresolved. Germline CDR1 is MNHEY and CDR2 is SVGAGI. V lost 3 bases and J 0 bases, leaving 5 bases between the germline ends. This CDR3 region has 13 residues. DNA for the CDR3: TGTGCCAGCAGTTATTCTGTGAACACTGAAGCTTTCTTT. This sequence encodes CASSYSVNTEAFF.

The V gene is TRBV5-8, the J gene TRBJ1-1; D might be TRBD1 (5 bases). Germline V gene data show CDR1 as SGHTS and CDR2 as YDEGEE. V was cut by 3 bases and J by 4 bases, with 10 bases left in between. CDR3 length equals 13 residues. CDR3 DNA sequence: TGTGCCAGCAGCTCGCTGGGGGGCACTGAAGCTTTCTTT. This translates into CASSSLGGTEAFF.

The CDR3 DNA is TGTGCCAGCACCGGACTAGCGGGAGCGGGTGTGGCCGGGGAGCTGTTTTTT. Translating it yields CASTGLAGAGVAGELFF. V usage is TRBV7-8 and J usage is TRBJ2-2, with 13 bases aligning to TRBD2. Germline values: CDR1 SGHVS, CDR2 FQNEAQ. The junction had 11 bases not matched to a gene; V was cut back by 7 bases and J by 6 bases. The CDR3 covers 17 residues.

The J gene is TRBJ2-7, the V gene TRBV7-6; TRBD1 matches 9 bases. Germline assignment: CDR1 SGHVS and CDR2 FNYEAQ. This CDR3 has 15 residues. V gave up 5 bases and J gave up 4 bases; unmatched junction bases: 9. CDR3 sequence: CASSHGTGKSYEQYF. The CDR3 bases are TGTGCCAGCAGCCACGGGACAGGGAAAAGTTACGAGCAGTACTTC.

The gene calls are TRBV7-9 and TRBJ2-2, with D possibly matching TRBD2 (6 bases). The length of the CDR3 is 13 residues. Trimming shortened V by 4 bases and J by 7 bases, and 10 bases separated the two germline ends. Germline CDR1 SEHNR, CDR2 FQNEAQ (reference sequence). The DNA of the CDR3 is TGTGCCAGCAGCTCCATGGGGGGCGGGGAGCTGTTTTTT. Translating gives CASSSMGGGELFF.

CDR3 sequence reads: CSVTSGRSHNEQFF. The DNA for the CDR3 is TGCAGCGTTACTAGCGGGAGGTCACACAATGAGCAGTTCTTC. The V gene is TRBV29-1, the J gene TRBJ2-1; 12 nucleotides line up with TRBD2. Germline CDR1 is SQVTM and CDR2 is ANQGSEA. Trimming cost V 5 bases and J 5 bases; bases outside gene matches: 4. The CDR3 covers 14 residues.

The chain recombines TRBV5-1 with TRBJ2-3; 10 nucleotides line up with TRBD2. The CDR3 loop spans 16 amino acids. V trimming: 5 bases; J trimming: 5 bases; junction bases outside the gene matches: 11. CDR1 is SGHRS and CDR2 is YFSETQ in the germline V gene. CDR3 sequence reads: CASSDDSSGRGDTQYF. CDR3 DNA sequence: TGCGCCAGCAGTGATGATTCTAGCGGGAGAGGAGATACGCAGTATTTT. The whole variable domain, filled in from reference TRBV5-1 and TRBJ2-3, reads KAGVTQTPRYLIKTRGQQVTLSCSPISGHRSVSWYQQTPGQGLQFLFEYFSETQRNKGNFPGRFSGRQFSNSRSEMNVSTLELGDSALYLCASSDDSSGRGDTQYFGPGTRLTVL.

The chain has TRBV5-4 and TRBJ2-5, with 13 bases lining up with TRBD2. J lost 4 bases, V lost 7 bases, and 7 bases had no gene match. Germline assignment: CDR1 SGHNT and CDR2 YYREEE (reference sequence). This CDR3 is 15 amino acids long. The CDR3 loop reads CASSFWTSGRETQYF. The CDR3 DNA reads as TGTGCCAGCTCCTTCTGGACTAGCGGGAGAGAGACCCAGTACTTC.

The genes are TRBV16 and TRBJ1-2; D remains unclear. Trimming stripped 0 bases from V and 8 bases from J, with 7 bases between. CDR3 length: 12 residues. CDR1 is KGHSY, CDR2 FQNENV, per germline. This CDR3 reads CASSQSAAGYTF. In DNA, the CDR3 is TGTGCCAGCAGCCAATCGGCGGCCGGCTACACCTTC.

The chain carries TRBV4-3 and TRBJ2-7, with D possibly TRBD2 on 6 matching bases. The length of the CDR3 is 14 residues. Trimming removed 6 bases from V and 4 bases from J, with 16 bases in between. Per the germline V gene, CDR1 is LGHNA and CDR2 is YSLEER. The CDR3 coding sequence is TGCGCCAGCAGTCGGACGGGAGCTGTGTACGAGCAGTACTTC. This translates into CASSRTGAVYEQYF.

The rearrangement joins TRBV6-5 to TRBJ2-7; D call uncertain. V dropped 3 bases and J dropped 6 bases, with 12 bases sitting between them. This CDR3 is 13 amino acids long. Germline V gene lookup returns CDR1 MNHEY and CDR2 SVGAGI. Here the CDR3 DNA reads TGTGCCAGCAGTTATCCTTCTAGTGTCGAGCAGTACTTC. This encodes CASSYPSSVEQYF.

This chain's CDR3 is CASSLETGYGYTF. In DNA form, the CDR3 reads TGTGCCAGCAGCTTGGAGACCGGGTATGGCTACACCTTC. The rearrangement links TRBV5-4 to TRBJ1-2; no reliable D call. The CDR3 has 13 residues. V was shortened by 0 bases and J by 5 bases, with 8 bases between the two germline ends. Germline V gene data show CDR1 as SGHNT and CDR2 as YYREEE (reference sequence).